Listed below are T cell receptor beta chains from one sample, sequenced in a study of graft-versus-host responses after intestinal transplantation. The assay was immunoSEQ multiplex PCR, and TCRdb's table has in-frame clones only and misses some. The sample yields a few thousand clones, around 31% seen once. Sequenced here: alloreactive CD8+ T cells from a mixed lymphocyte reaction culture, sampled before intestinal transplant. Receptor source: a human patient who received an intestinal transplant. CDR3s include the opening cysteine and the closing phenylalanine or tryptophan. The order of the fields is clone size, D gene, J gene, V gene, CDR3 DNA, CDR3 protein. D genes are given only for firm matches. Clone size is shown for a subset of rows, as once, few, many or a class of expanded clone.

size: .; D: TRBD1; J: TRBJ1-2; V: TRBV19; DNA: TGTGCCAGTAGTATGCTTCCGGGACAGGGGTTCGGAAATAACTATGGCTACACCTTC; CDR3: CASSMLPGQGFGNNYGYTF
size: few; D: .; J: TRBJ2-7; V: TRBV4-1; DNA: TGCGCCAGCAGCCCACAAGCCCGCAGGGTGAGCTCCTACGAGCAGTACTTC; CDR3: CASSPQARRVSSYEQYF
size: .; D: .; J: TRBJ2-3; V: TRBV5-6; DNA: TGTGCCAGCAGCCAAGAGTCTAGCACAGATACGCAGTATTTT; CDR3: CASSQESSTDTQYF
size: few; D: .; J: TRBJ2-1; V: TRBV19; DNA: TGTGCCAGTAGTATTGCGCCGGGAGTTGATGAGCAGTTCTTC; CDR3: CASSIAPGVDEQFF
size: .; D: .; J: TRBJ1-2; V: TRBV27; DNA: TGTGCCAGCAGTTTAAACGGGTTCTATGGCTACACCTTC; CDR3: CASSLNGFYGYTF
size: .; D: .; J: TRBJ2-7; V: TRBV5-1; DNA: TGCGCCAGCAGCTTGGCAGGCGAGCAGTACTTC; CDR3: CASSLAGEQYF
size: few; D: TRBD2; J: TRBJ2-7; V: TRBV27; DNA: TGTGCCAGCAGTACGGGACTAGACTTTTACGAGCAGTACTTC; CDR3: CASSTGLDFYEQYF
size: .; D: TRBD1; J: TRBJ2-7; V: TRBV27; DNA: TGTGCCAGCAGTTTATCTGGGACAGGGTTCTACGAGCAGTACTTC; CDR3: CASSLSGTGFYEQYF
size: medium-sized; D: .; J: TRBJ1-2; V: TRBV4-1; DNA: TGCGCCAGCAGCCAAGATCTCCTCGTCTATGGCTACACCTTC; CDR3: CASSQDLLVYGYTF
size: .; D: .; J: TRBJ2-1; V: TRBV19; DNA: TGTGCCAGTAGTATAGTTCCCATGTCCTACAATGAGCAGTTCTTC; CDR3: CASSIVPMSYNEQFF
size: few; D: TRBD1; J: TRBJ1-1; V: TRBV6-1; DNA: TGTGCCAGCAGGGACCTAACAGGGGTCGCTGAAGCTTTCTTT; CDR3: CASRDLTGVAEAFF
size: .; D: TRBD1; J: TRBJ1-1; V: TRBV9; DNA: TGTGCCAGCAGCGAGGACAGGGGCAATTTGAGGGGAGCTTTCTTT; CDR3: CASSEDRGNLRGAFF
size: .; D: TRBD1; J: TRBJ2-5; V: TRBV4-1; DNA: TGCGCCAGCAGCCAACCGACAGGGGGCAGGGAGACCCAGTACTTC; CDR3: CASSQPTGGRETQYF
size: .; D: TRBD1; J: TRBJ1-2; V: TRBV4-1; DNA: TGCGCCAGCAGCCAAGACATAGGACAGGGGGCGGAGGGCTACACCTTC; CDR3: CASSQDIGQGAEGYTF
size: .; D: .; J: TRBJ1-5; V: TRBV11-2; DNA: TGTGCCAGCAGCCTCGGACAGTATCAGCCCCAGCATTTT; CDR3: CASSLGQYQPQHF
size: few; D: TRBD1; J: TRBJ2-7; V: TRBV9; DNA: TGTGCCAGCAGCGTAGGACAGGGGGCCTCCTACGAGCAGTACTTC; CDR3: CASSVGQGASYEQYF
size: .; D: TRBD2; J: TRBJ2-3; V: TRBV29-1; DNA: TGCAGCGTTATTAGCGGGAGGGCCGGGAGGCAGTATTTT; CDR3: CSVISGRAGRQYF
size: .; D: TRBD1; J: TRBJ1-1; V: TRBV18; DNA: TGTGCCAGCTCACTACAACAGGGGGTGGGCACTGAAGCTTTCTTT; CDR3: CASSLQQGVGTEAFF
size: few; D: .; J: TRBJ2-7; V: TRBV2; DNA: TGTGCCAGCAGTGAGAACCGGCGGGACGAGCAGTACTTC; CDR3: CASSENRRDEQYF
size: .; D: TRBD2; J: TRBJ2-1; V: TRBV7-9; DNA: TGTGCCAGCAGCTTCCCGACTAGCGGGTCGACCTACAATGAGCAGTTCTTC; CDR3: CASSFPTSGSTYNEQFF
size: medium-sized; D: TRBD2; J: TRBJ2-7; V: TRBV27; DNA: TGTGCCAGCAGTACTCGGACTAGCGGGAGCCACGAGCAGTACTTC; CDR3: CASSTRTSGSHEQYF
size: .; D: TRBD2; J: TRBJ2-3; V: TRBV11-2; DNA: TGTGCCAGCAGCTTAGTCGAGCGGGGGGTGACAGATACGCAGTATTTT; CDR3: CASSLVERGVTDTQYF
size: medium-sized; D: .; J: TRBJ1-6; V: TRBV2; DNA: TGTGCCAGCAGCGCTTCCGGGACTACTTCACCCCTCCACTTT; CDR3: CASSASGTTSPLHF
size: medium-sized; D: .; J: TRBJ2-7; V: TRBV29-1; DNA: TGCAGCGTTGCGACTGCCCGCTCCTACGAGCAGTACTTC; CDR3: CSVATARSYEQYF
size: .; D: .; J: TRBJ2-7; V: TRBV28; DNA: TGTGCCAGCAGCTCAACTGTGAGCTCCTACGAGCAGTACTTC; CDR3: CASSSTVSSYEQYF
size: .; D: .; J: TRBJ2-7; V: TRBV9; DNA: TGTGCCAGCAGCGTAGAAGGGGGACACCTCTACGAGCAGTACTTC; CDR3: CASSVEGGHLYEQYF
size: few; D: TRBD2; J: TRBJ2-1; V: TRBV5-1; DNA: TGTGCCAGCTTACCGGGACTAGCGGATAATGAGCAGTTCTTC; CDR3: CASLPGLADNEQFF
size: few; D: .; J: TRBJ2-3; V: TRBV27; DNA: TGTGCCAGCAGGTACACAGATACGCAGTATTTT; CDR3: CASRYTDTQYF
size: few; D: .; J: TRBJ2-7; V: TRBV11-3; DNA: TGTGCCAGCAGCCCGAGTCAGGGGAGCCACGAGCAGTACTTC; CDR3: CASSPSQGSHEQYF
size: medium-sized; D: TRBD1; J: TRBJ2-1; V: TRBV6-1; DNA: TGTGCCAGCACCTCCGGGACAGGGGATTTAGTTGAGCAGTTCTTC; CDR3: CASTSGTGDLVEQFF
size: few; D: .; J: TRBJ1-3; V: TRBV6-6; DNA: TGTGCCAGCAGTTACTCATCCGGGGTCGGAAACACCATATATTTT; CDR3: CASSYSSGVGNTIYF
size: .; D: .; J: TRBJ1-5; V: TRBV7-9; DNA: TGTGCCGTCCATGGCGGGGGCGATAGCAATCAGCCCCAGCATTTT; CDR3: CAVHGGGDSNQPQHF
size: .; D: .; J: TRBJ1-1; V: TRBV10-1; DNA: TGCGCCAGCAGCCAAAGCCTTTTT; CDR3: CASSQSLF
size: .; D: TRBD2; J: TRBJ2-7; V: TRBV5-5; DNA: TGTGCCAGCAGCCGAGGGAGCGGGAGTCCCCTAGACTACGAGCAGTACTTC; CDR3: CASSRGSGSPLDYEQYF
size: medium-sized; D: .; J: TRBJ2-1; V: TRBV11-2; DNA: TGTGCCAGCAGCTTCGTCTCCTACAATGAGCAGTTCTTC; CDR3: CASSFVSYNEQFF
size: few; D: TRBD2; J: TRBJ2-1; V: TRBV5-4; DNA: TGTGCCAGCTTACCGGGACTAGCGGATAATGAGCAGTTCTTC; CDR3: CASLPGLADNEQFF
size: .; D: .; J: TRBJ1-1; V: TRBV5-1; DNA: TGCGCCAGCAGCTTGGGAGGGTCGTTCACTGAAGCTTTCTTT; CDR3: CASSLGGSFTEAFF
size: .; D: .; J: TRBJ2-5; V: TRBV4-1; DNA: TGCGCCAGCAGCCAAGACCCCGGGGGGCCGGGGACCCAGTACTTC; CDR3: CASSQDPGGPGTQYF
size: medium-sized; D: .; J: TRBJ2-1; V: TRBV4-1; DNA: TGCGCCAGCAGCCTCGGGGGCGGACTAGATAGCAATGAGCAGTTCTTC; CDR3: CASSLGGGLDSNEQFF
size: medium-sized; D: .; J: TRBJ1-2; V: TRBV27; DNA: TGTGCCAGCAGTTTATCAGGGGCGGCTGGCTACACCTTC; CDR3: CASSLSGAAGYTF
size: medium-sized; D: .; J: TRBJ1-1; V: TRBV4-2; DNA: TGTGCCAGCAGCCACCTCCAGGGAAGCACTGAAGCTTTCTTT; CDR3: CASSHLQGSTEAFF
size: .; D: TRBD2; J: TRBJ2-1; V: TRBV10-3; DNA: TGTGCCATCAGTGATCTACTAGCGGGAGGCCTCAATGAGCAGTTCTTC; CDR3: CAISDLLAGGLNEQFF
size: .; D: .; J: TRBJ2-1; V: TRBV27; DNA: TGTGCCAGCAGTTTCGGGGCCTACAATGAGCAGTTCTTC; CDR3: CASSFGAYNEQFF
size: .; D: .; J: TRBJ2-4; V: TRBV7-9; DNA: TGTGCCAGCAGGGGGCAGACTAAAAACATTCAGTACTTC; CDR3: CASRGQTKNIQYF
size: .; D: TRBD1; J: TRBJ1-5; V: TRBV7-8; DNA: TGTGCCAGCAGCTTGGGCGCGACAGGGTTGATCAATCAGCCCCAGCATTTT; CDR3: CASSLGATGLINQPQHF
size: .; D: TRBD2; J: TRBJ2-7; V: TRBV23-1; DNA: TGCGCCAGCAGTCACGGCGGGAGGGTCCCCTACGAGCAGTACTTC; CDR3: CASSHGGRVPYEQYF
size: .; D: .; J: TRBJ2-2; V: TRBV29-1; DNA: TGCAGCGTTGAACTTCCCCTCCACACCGGGGAGCTGTTTTTT; CDR3: CSVELPLHTGELFF
size: few; D: .; J: TRBJ1-1; V: TRBV7-9; DNA: TGTGCCAGCAGCTTAGGGGTTCCGGGCACTGAAGCTTTCTTT; CDR3: CASSLGVPGTEAFF
size: .; D: .; J: TRBJ2-7; V: TRBV7-8; DNA: TGTGCCAGCAGTGGTTCGGGACTCGGCTACGAGCAGTACTTC; CDR3: CASSGSGLGYEQYF
size: few; D: TRBD2; J: TRBJ2-3; V: TRBV7-8; DNA: TGTGCCAGCAGCTTATTGATCGGGGGGGAGACAGATACGCAGTATTTT; CDR3: CASSLLIGGETDTQYF
size: .; D: .; J: TRBJ2-2; V: TRBV6-1; DNA: TGTGCCATCAGTGACCCAAGGGGCACCTCGAACACCGGGGAGCTGTTTTTT; CDR3: CAISDPRGTSNTGELFF